A single sample is the source of the 31 T cell receptor beta chains below, sequenced in a study of Graves' ophthalmopathy and Graves' hyperthyroidism. For repertoire sequencing, the TCR beta CDR3 regions were amplified from RNA transcripts. HTBI primers served in a first-round RT-PCR, which a second-round multiplex PCR followed. Using its own MiXCR run on the multiplex PCR reads, TCRdb lists one record per CDR3 protein. Of almost 750,000 distinct CDR3 sequences listed, 40% are singletons. The sample comprised peripheral blood. The receptors shown here come from an adult man with Graves' ophthalmopathy.

This clonotype was counted at least ten times. The chain recombines TRBV25-1 with TRBJ1-6; TRBD1 matches at 8 bases. The CDR3 is 15 amino acids. Losses at the gene ends were 3 bases for V and 7 bases for J; bases not matched to a gene: 5. The germline CDR1 and CDR2 sequences are MGHDK and SYGVNS. DNA of the CDR3: TGTGCCAGCAGTGACGGGACAGGTCGGAATTCACCCCTCCACTTT. It translates to CASSDGTGRNSPLHF.

V usage is TRBV9 and J usage is TRBJ2-5; 7 nucleotides align to TRBD1. Near its end, the DNA agrees better with TRBJ2-7, so the J call may be wrong. This CDR3 region has 16 residues. Germline V CDR1 and CDR2: SGDLS, YYNGEE. CDR3 DNA sequence: TGTGCCAGCAGCCCTGCCGGGACAGCCGGATTCTACGAGCAGTACTTC. Encoded protein: CASSPAGTAGFYEQYF.

The chain links TRBV20-1 to TRBJ1-3; D is undetermined. From germline, CDR1 is DFQATT and CDR2 SNEGSKA (reference sequence). V lost 0 bases to trimming and J lost 2 bases, with 8 bases between them. This CDR3 has 14 residues. CDR3 in amino acids: CSARDTNAGNTIYF. The CDR3 DNA sequence: TGCAGTGCTAGAGATACGAACGCTGGAAACACCATATATTTT.

CDR3 loop: CAISDEAGEAFF. CDR3 nucleotides: TGTGCCATCAGTGATGAGGCAGGTGAAGCTTTCTTT. This chain joins TRBV10-3 and TRBJ1-1, with D uncertain. The CDR3 is 12 amino acids. Germline lookup yields CDR1 ENHRY and CDR2 SYGVKD. V shed 3 bases and J shed 7 bases, with 9 bases lying between them.

This clonotype appeared many times. The chain has TRBV7-9 and TRBJ2-6; TRBD1 matches 7 bases. CDR3 length equals 15 residues. V trimming: 4 bases; J trimming: 2 bases; junction bases outside the gene matches: 2. Germline-derived CDR1 and CDR2 are SEHNR and FQNEAQ (reference sequence). CDR3 loop: CASSSTGAGANVLTF. CDR3 sequence (DNA): TGTGCCAGCAGCTCCACAGGGGCTGGGGCCAACGTCCTGACTTTC.

The V call is TRBV15, the J call TRBJ1-5; 8 bases map to TRBD1. V gave up 1 base and J gave up 5 bases; unmatched junction bases: 7. Germline CDR1 and CDR2: LNHNV and YYDKDF (reference sequence). The CDR3 totals 16 residues. The CDR3 reads CATSRGDRGADQPQHF. The CDR3 coding sequence is TGTGCCACCAGCAGAGGAGACAGGGGAGCTGATCAGCCCCAGCATTTT. Full variable domain (outside the CDR3, taken from reference TRBV15 and TRBJ1-5): DAMVIQNPRYQVTQFGKPVTLSCSQTLNHNVMYWYQQKSSQAPKLLFHYYDKDFNNEADTPDNFQSRRPNTSFCFLDIRSPGLGDTAMYLCATSRGDRGADQPQHFGDGTRLSIL.

This clonotype was seen once. The rearrangement uses TRBV25-1 and TRBJ2-2; D unclear. CDR1 and CDR2 from the germline V gene are MGHDK and SYGVNS. Trimming shortened V by 4 bases and J by 5 bases, and 14 bases separated the two germline ends. This CDR3 spans 15 amino acids. The CDR3 sequence is CASSARSARTGELFF. CDR3 DNA: TGTGCCAGCAGTGCCAGGAGTGCTAGGACCGGGGAGCTGTTTTTT.

V and J are TRBV11-2 and TRBJ2-7, with TRBD1 identical over 7 bases. The CDR3 length is 16 residues. With V trimmed by 2 bases and J by 2 bases, 9 bases remained unmatched. Germline V lookup: CDR1 SGHAT, CDR2 FQNNGV. CDR3 DNA: TGTGCCAGCAGCTTAAATTGGGACAGAGTTACCTACGAGCAGTACTTC. This sequence encodes CASSLNWDRVTYEQYF.

This clonotype has at least ten counts. V is TRBV24-1 and J is TRBJ1-4; D unclear. The CDR3 runs to 15 residues. The germline V gene has CDR1 KGHDR and CDR2 SFDVKD. The V gene lost 4 bases and the J gene lost 5 bases, with 13 bases spanning the gap. CDR3 region: CATSESGRKNEKLFF. DNA for the CDR3: TGTGCCACCAGTGAATCGGGCAGAAAGAATGAAAAACTGTTTTTT.

The rearrangement links TRBV11-2 to TRBJ2-7; no clear D gene. Between the trimmed V and J ends, which lost 2 bases and 3 bases, there was a span of 8 bases. Per germline, CDR1 SGHAT and CDR2 FQNNGV. This CDR3 has 13 residues. The CDR3 sequence is CASSLNFNYEQYF. CDR3 coding DNA: TGTGCCAGCAGCTTAAATTTCAACTACGAGCAGTACTTC.

This clonotype came up a few times. This chain connects TRBV7-9 to TRBJ2-5; D perhaps matches TRBD1 (5 bases). The V gene's germline CDR1 is SEHNR and CDR2 FQNEAQ (reference sequence). Trimming took off 6 bases at V and 5 bases at J, with 19 bases between the two ends. The CDR3 is 15 amino acids. The CDR3 loop reads CASSPRRLAGETQYF. The DNA for the CDR3 is TGTGCCAGCAGTCCCCGACGCCTCGCAGGGGAGACCCAGTACTTC.

Turning to this clonotype: Because it lacks the conserved phenylalanine or tryptophan at the end, this CDR3 is likely a read error. The chain couples TRBV6-2 or TRBV6-3 to TRBJ2-5, with D perhaps TRBD1 or TRBD2 (5 bases each). This CDR3 is built from 14 residues. Germline lookup yields CDR1 MNHEY and CDR2 SVGEGT. The germline V and J ends were trimmed by 5 bases and 1 base, with 11 bases remaining between them. Here the CDR3 DNA reads TGTGCCAGCAGTGGGACGAGCGGCCAAGAGACCCAGTACCTC. Amino acid sequence: CASSGTSGQETQYL.

V usage is TRBV10-3 and J usage is TRBJ1-6; D perhaps matches TRBD1 (6 bases). The V gene lost 4 bases and the J gene lost 8 bases, with 9 bases spanning the gap. CDR1 ENHRY and CDR2 SYGVKD come from the germline V gene. This CDR3 has 13 residues. This CDR3 is CAISGAGDSPLHF. For the CDR3, the DNA is TGTGCCATCAGTGGGGCAGGGGATTCACCCCTCCACTTT.

The genes are TRBV20-1 and TRBJ1-6; D is perhaps TRBD1 (6 bases). CDR3 length: 13 residues. Trimming removed 4 bases at V and 6 bases at J, with 10 bases between. CDR1 is DFQATT, CDR2 SNEGSKA, per germline (reference sequence). CDR3 region: CSAIHRANSPLHF. The CDR3 nucleotides read TGCAGTGCTATCCACAGGGCTAATTCACCCCTCCACTTT.

The chain links TRBV7-9 to TRBJ2-7; D gene unclear. CDR1 SEHNR and CDR2 FQNEAQ come from the germline V gene (reference sequence). CDR3 length: 14 residues. V was cut by 2 bases and J by 3 bases, with 11 bases left in between. CDR3 coding DNA: TGTGCCAGCAGCTTAAGGGCAGAGAGCTACGAGCAGTACTTC. It is translated as CASSLRAESYEQYF.

The rearrangement joins TRBV6-2 or TRBV6-3 to TRBJ2-7; D is perhaps TRBD2 (6 bases). The ends were cut back, 6 bases at V and 5 bases at J, with 17 bases in the middle. This CDR3 is built from 14 residues. Germline values: CDR1 MNHEY, CDR2 SVGEGT. The DNA of the CDR3 is TGTGCCAGCAGCCAGAGGGCGGGATTCGACGAGCAGTACTTC. It is translated as CASSQRAGFDEQYF.

This clonotype was recorded at least ten times. The V and J genes are TRBV7-9 and TRBJ1-2; 10 nucleotides agree with TRBD1. CDR1 and CDR2 (germline): SEHNR, FQNEAQ (reference sequence). The CDR3 runs 13 residues. V lost 5 bases, J lost 6 bases, and 3 bases stayed unmatched. The CDR3 nucleotides read TGTGCCAGCAGCGGCGGGACAGGGGATGGCTACACCTTC. It encodes CASSGGTGDGYTF.

With respect to this clonotype: Possible read error: a much larger clone is one base away. The genes are TRBV24-1 and TRBJ1-5; no clear D. Germline V gives CDR1 KGHDR, CDR2 SFDVKD. This CDR3 contains 12 residues. The CDR3 DNA sequence: TGTGCCAGCAGTTCAAGCTATCAGTCCCAGCATTTT. Translating gives CASSSSYQSQHF.

Only one count was recorded for this clonotype. The chain recombines TRBV9 with TRBJ2-3, with D hard to call. The CDR3 is 12 residues long. Germline values: CDR1 SGDLS, CDR2 YYNGEE. The ends were cut back, 2 bases at V and 2 bases at J, with 3 bases in the middle. CDR3 loop: CASSVHTDTQYF. Written as DNA, the CDR3 is TGTGCCAGCAGCGTCCACACAGATACGCAGTATTTT. Looking up the rest from reference TRBV9 and TRBJ2-3 gives the full variable domain: DSGVTQTPKHLITATGQRVTLRCSPRSGDLSVYWYQQSLDQGLQFLIQYYNGEERAKGNILERFSAQQFPDLHSELNLSSLELGDSALYFCASSVHTDTQYFGPGTRLTVL.

This clonotype has only one observation. The junction shows a germline mismatch at one end, possibly a read error. V and J are TRBV10-2 and TRBJ1-5; the D is unclear. This CDR3 contains 14 residues. Germline-derived CDR1 and CDR2 are WSHSY and SAAADI. The CDR3 reads CASRRRVLNQPQHF. The DNA for the CDR3 is TGTGCCAGCAGAAGGCGGGTCCTAAATCAGCCCCAGCATTTT.

The V call is TRBV6-5, the J call TRBJ2-5; D is unresolved. The germline V gene encodes CDR1 MNHEY and CDR2 SVGAGI. Trimming left V 10 bases short and J 0 bases short, with 15 bases between. The CDR3 is 14 residues long. As DNA, the CDR3 is TGTGCCACCCGGAAATATCAGTACCAAGAGACCCAGTACTTC. Encoded protein: CATRKYQYQETQYF.

This clonotype showed up many times. The V gene is TRBV7-2, the J gene TRBJ1-1; D gene ambiguous. V lost 5 bases and J lost 9, with 10 bases in between. Germline loops: CDR1 SGHTA, CDR2 FQGNSA. CDR3 size: 11 residues. CDR3 DNA: TGTGCCAGCAGCCAACTGGGCCAAGCTTTCTTT. Translation: CASSQLGQAFF.

The chain links TRBV20-1 to TRBJ2-7; the match to TRBD1 covers 11 bases. The CDR3 totals 18 residues. Germline trimming cut 6 bases from V and 2 bases from J; bases unmatched to any gene: 18. CDR1 is DFQATT and CDR2 is SNEGSKA in the germline V gene (reference sequence). CDR3 DNA: TGCAGTGCCAACCCGGGACAGGGGGGATTGGTAGCACCCTACGAGCAGTACTTC. This gives the protein CSANPGQGGLVAPYEQYF.

V gene TRBV10-3 combines with J gene TRBJ1-1; D unresolved. The CDR3 is 14 residues long. Trimming took 2 bases from V and 1 from J, leaving 8 bases between them. The V gene's germline CDR1 is ENHRY and CDR2 SYGVKD. CDR3 nucleotides: TGTGCCATCAGTGAGAGAGGTGGGAACACTGAAGCTTTCTTT. Translation gives CAISERGGNTEAFF.

With regard to this clonotype: A read error may explain this, as a much larger clone is one base away. The chain employs TRBV7-9 and TRBJ2-5; D gene uncertain. V lost 1 base to trimming and J lost 3 bases, with 9 bases between them. The germline CDR1 and CDR2 sequences are SEHNR and FQNEAQ (reference sequence). CDR3 length: 14 residues. In DNA, the CDR3 is TGTGCCAGCAGCTTAGACCCTTGGGAAGAGACCCAGTACTTC. Encoded protein: CASSLDPWEETQYF.

This clonotype was seen at least ten times. J is TRBJ2-7 and V is TRBV9, with D tentatively TRBD2 (5 bases). The CDR3 spans 14 residues. The V gene lost 4 bases and the J gene lost 1 base, with 12 bases spanning the gap. Germline assignment: CDR1 SGDLS and CDR2 YYNGEE. DNA of the CDR3: TGTGCCAGCAGCCGCGAGGGCGGATCCTACGAGCAGTACTTC. This sequence encodes CASSREGGSYEQYF.

This clonotype was detected ten times or more. This chain uses TRBV19 with TRBJ2-7, with a tentative D call TRBD2 (6 bases). Trimming stripped 0 bases from V and 0 bases from J, with 15 bases between. Germline CDR1 reads LNHDA; CDR2 reads SQIVND (reference sequence). The CDR3 sequence is 17 residues long. This chain's CDR3 is CASSIDSGDTISYEQYF. The CDR3 region has the DNA TGTGCCAGTAGTATAGATTCGGGAGACACCATCTCCTACGAGCAGTACTTC.

This clonotype appeared a few times. A read error is possible here, since a much larger clone lies one base away. The DNA of the CDR3 is TGTGCCATCAGCGTCGGACACATCAATCAGCCCCAGCATTTT. It specifies CAISVGHINQPQHF. The rearrangement uses TRBV10-3 and TRBJ1-5; TRBD1 is a possible D gene (5 bases). This CDR3 has 14 residues. Germline values: CDR1 ENHRY, CDR2 SYGVKD. The V and J ends lost 6 bases and 3 bases respectively, with 12 bases between them.

V and J are TRBV20-1 and TRBJ2-7, with TRBD1 matching over 10 bases. The CDR3 consists of 14 residues. Germline values: CDR1 DFQATT, CDR2 SNEGSKA (reference sequence). With V trimmed by 5 bases and J by 2 bases, 6 bases remained unmatched. CDR3 sequence (DNA): TGCAGTGCTCCGGACAGGGGGGGACCCTACGAGCAGTACTTC. Translation gives CSAPDRGGPYEQYF.

The rearrangement joins TRBV7-8 to TRBJ2-2, with TRBD1 matching over 8 bases. The CDR3 totals 17 residues. The V gene's germline CDR1 is SGHVS and CDR2 FQNEAQ. Trimming took 5 bases from V and 3 from J; bases not matched to a gene: 11. The CDR3 reads CASSRDVQGAYTGELFF. The CDR3 DNA is TGTGCCAGCAGCAGAGATGTTCAGGGGGCCTACACCGGGGAGCTGTTTTTT.

This clonotype was found a few times. The chain combines TRBV12-3 or TRBV12-4 with TRBJ1-4; TRBD1 aligns across 10 bases. The V segment lost 4 bases and the J segment 7 bases; nucleotides outside the gene matches: 9. The CDR3 runs to 16 residues. The CDR3 is CASSSPKDRGSEKLFF. CDR3 nucleotides: TGTGCCAGCAGTTCACCGAAGGACAGGGGGAGTGAAAAACTGTTTTTT.